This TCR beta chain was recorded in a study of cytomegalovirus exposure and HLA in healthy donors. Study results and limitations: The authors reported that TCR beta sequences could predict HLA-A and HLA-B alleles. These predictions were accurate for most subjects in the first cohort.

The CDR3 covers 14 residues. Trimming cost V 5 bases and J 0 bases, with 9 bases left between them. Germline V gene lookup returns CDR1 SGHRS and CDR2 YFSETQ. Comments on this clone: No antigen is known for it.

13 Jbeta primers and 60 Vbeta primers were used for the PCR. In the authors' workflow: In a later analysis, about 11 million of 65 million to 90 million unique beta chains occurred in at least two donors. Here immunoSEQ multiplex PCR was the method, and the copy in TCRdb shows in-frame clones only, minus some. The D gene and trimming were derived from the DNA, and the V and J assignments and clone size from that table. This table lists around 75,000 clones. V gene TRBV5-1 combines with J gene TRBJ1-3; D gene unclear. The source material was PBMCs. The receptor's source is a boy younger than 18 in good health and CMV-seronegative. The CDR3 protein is CASRQEISGNTIYF. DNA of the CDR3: TGCGCCAGCAGGCAAGAGATCTCTGGAAACACCATATATTTT. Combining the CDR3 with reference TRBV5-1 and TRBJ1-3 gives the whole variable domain KAGVTQTPRYLIKTRGQQVTLSCSPISGHRSVSWYQQTPGQGLQFLFEYFSETQRNKGNFPGRFSGRQFSNSRSEMNVSTLELGDSALYLCASRQEISGNTIYFGEGSWLTVV.